The source of this TCR beta chain is a study of blood T cell repertoires in COVID-19 (dated by TCRdb to the early 2020s). At the level of the whole study: Collaborator samples came from the United States, Italy and Spain and covered acute and convalescent phases of COVID-19. Samples came from the ongoing ImmuneRACE study (first 160 participants) plus 1,254 subjects from 6 global collaborators. The prospective study material was composed of cDNA or gDNA derived from T cells, B-cell-depleted T cells, or PBMCs. Where available, HLA class I and class II types were taken from metadata supplied by the sample provider and were not determined by assay-based typing. The dataset comprised deeply sampled blood TCRbeta repertoires from subjects exposed to, actively infected with, or recovered from COVID-19. Nearly every sample came with metadata listing a de-identified subject ID, COVID-19 status, age in years and sex. A freely available public database, intended as a resource for researchers studying the immune response to SARS-CoV-2, is where the repertoires were released.

The immunoSEQ Assay, a bias-controlled multiplex PCR, was used to amplify TCRbeta CDR3 regions from genomic DNA. On the study's bioinformatics: The number of nucleated cells in each sample was estimated by amplification of reference gene primers within the assay. Sequence reads were collapsed and filtered to measure the absolute abundance of every unique TCRbeta CDR3 rearrangement. For each sample, productive Simpson clonality was calculated as the square root of Simpson's diversity index across productive rearrangements. TCRdb provides this immuneACCESS table in a form limited to in-frame rearrangements. Some clones are lacking; in checked studies, under half of them reflect an unresolved V gene, and why the rest are absent is not known. For V, J and clone size, that table is used; D and trimming come from the DNA. The sample has roughly 120,000 clones on record, approximately 86% of them singletons. 7% to 9% of the sample belongs to the ten largest clones.

Comments on this clone: The antigen it recognizes is unknown. No per-base quality is available; no much larger clone lies one base away.

General study outcomes and caveats: How much clinical and demographic metadata was included differed by source and by participant, and the metadata was provided uncurated.

Each collaborating institution followed its own protocols to collect whole blood in K2EDTA tubes. For TCRbeta analysis, collaborators shipped samples as frozen whole blood, isolated PBMCs, or DNA extracted from either of those sample types. In the germline V gene, CDR1 corresponds to SGHTA and CDR2 to FQGNSA. Taken from cysteine to phenylalanine, the CDR3 has 14 residues. The DNA shown is the 42-base CDR3, in frame from base 1. V drops 7 bases and J drops 5 bases, leaving 17 bases in between. The V and J segments used are TRBV7-2 and TRBJ1-1; confidence is insufficient to name the D gene. This sequence originates from a human donor in a cohort sampled during active COVID-19. The sequenced sample consisted of peripheral blood. The CDR3 sequence is CASNPVRRGTEAFF. The DNA sequence reads TGTGCCAGCAACCCGGTCCGCCGAGGAACTGAAGCTTTCTTT.